This passage covers 16 T cell receptor beta chains from one sample sequenced in a study of blood T cell repertoires in COVID-19. Profiling relied on immunoSEQ multiplex PCR, and the TCRdb table lists in-frame clones only, not all of them. The sample lists hundreds of thousands of clones, 88% occurring once. Sequenced material: peripheral blood. The receptors here all came from a man between 18 and 29 years old with active or convalescent COVID-19.

The chain is built from TRBV24-1 and TRBJ2-1; possibly TRBD1 for D (6 bases). This CDR3 has 14 amino acids. The ends were cut back, 0 bases at V and 7 bases at J, with 9 bases in the middle. CDR1 is KGHDR and CDR2 is SFDVKD in the germline V gene. CDR3 amino acids: CATSDLGGSNEQFF. For the CDR3, the DNA is TGTGCCACCAGTGATTTGGGGGGCTCTAATGAGCAGTTCTTC.

The gene calls are TRBV6-5 and TRBJ1-1; 8 bases map to TRBD1. The CDR3 covers 12 residues. The germline CDR1 and CDR2 sequences are MNHEY and SVGAGI. Trimming took 8 bases from V and 4 from J; bases not matched to a gene: 3. Here the CDR3 DNA reads TGTGCCAGCCAGGGGGCGGCCACTGAAGCTTTCTTT. Encoded protein: CASQGAATEAFF.

The rearrangement joins TRBV24-1 to TRBJ1-1; 9 nucleotides line up with TRBD1. Germline CDR1 and CDR2: KGHDR and SFDVKD. The trim removed 4 bases at V and 8 bases at J, leaving 7 bases unmatched. CDR3 length: 14 residues. CDR3 coding DNA: TGTGCCACCAGTGACCCGGGACAGGGCCCAGAAGCTTTCTTT. This sequence encodes CATSDPGQGPEAFF.

V is TRBV12-5 and J is TRBJ2-5, with 7 bases aligning to TRBD1. This CDR3 is 13 amino acids long. The ends lost 6 bases at V and 3 bases at J; junction bases unmatched: 4. CDR1 LGHNT and CDR2 FRNRAP come from the germline V gene. DNA for the CDR3: TGTGCTAGTGGGAGGGACAGAAAAGAGACCCAGTACTTC. This gives the protein CASGRDRKETQYF. The variable domain in full, completed from reference TRBV12-5 and TRBJ2-5, reads DARVTQTPRHKVTEMGQEVTMRCQPILGHNTVFWYRQTMMQGLELLAYFRNRAPLDDSGMPKDRFSAEMPDATLATLKIQPSEPRDSAVYFCASGRDRKETQYFGPGTRLLVL.

The rearrangement links TRBV27 to TRBJ2-1; the match to TRBD2 covers 9 bases. The CDR3 is 15 amino acids. With 5 bases clipped from V and 4 bases from J, the junction kept 6 bases outside the gene matches. Germline lookup yields CDR1 MNHEY and CDR2 SMNVEV (reference sequence). The CDR3 sequence is CASSPGLAGYNEQFF. For the CDR3, the DNA is TGTGCCAGCAGTCCAGGCCTAGCGGGGTACAATGAGCAGTTCTTC.

Here the CDR3 reads CASSEAGTGIGYTF. Written as DNA, the CDR3 is TGTGCCAGCAGTGAAGCGGGGACAGGGATAGGCTACACCTTC. The V gene is TRBV2, the J gene TRBJ1-2, with 9 positions matching TRBD1. Losses at the gene ends were 0 bases for V and 8 bases for J; bases not matched to a gene: 4. There are 14 residues in the CDR3. The germline gives CDR1 SNHLY, CDR2 FYNNEI.

The chain combines TRBV19 with TRBJ1-2; TRBD1 agrees at 12 bases. This CDR3 is built from 17 residues. J gave up 4 bases and V 5 bases, and 11 bases lay outside the gene matches. Germline assignment: CDR1 LNHDA and CDR2 SQIVND (reference sequence). Here the CDR3 reads CASSEGQGAGLGYGYTF. The CDR3 DNA reads TGTGCCAGTAGTGAGGGACAGGGGGCTGGTTTGGGCTATGGCTACACCTTC.

The CDR3 loop is CASSPYGQGPYEQYF. The CDR3 DNA reads as TGTGCCAGCAGCCCGTACGGACAGGGTCCCTACGAGCAGTACTTC. The chain couples TRBV3-1 (or the pseudogene TRBV3-2) to TRBJ2-7, with TRBD1 matching 8 bases. V lost 4 bases, J lost 2 bases, and 7 bases stayed unmatched. The CDR3 loop spans 15 amino acids. Per germline, CDR1 LGHDT and CDR2 YNNKEL (reference sequence).

This chain links TRBV15 with TRBJ2-7; 8 bases map to TRBD1. CDR3 size: 14 residues. V shed 0 bases, J shed 6 bases, and the junction held 4 bases outside the gene matches. Per germline, CDR1 LNHNV and CDR2 YYDKDF (reference sequence). The CDR3 spells CATSRELQGGEQYF. The CDR3 coding sequence is TGTGCCACCAGCAGAGAGTTACAGGGGGGCGAGCAGTACTTC.

This clone has just one count. V usage is TRBV11-2 and J usage is TRBJ2-3; 12 bases agree with TRBD2. The length of the CDR3 is 16 residues. Germline CDR1 SGHAT, CDR2 FQNNGV. V lost 3 bases to trimming and J lost 6 bases; unmatched junction nucleotides: 7. The CDR3 region is CASSFYLAGGKDTQYF. DNA of the CDR3: TGTGCCAGCAGCTTCTACCTAGCGGGGGGGAAGGATACGCAGTATTTT.

V and J are TRBV6-2 or TRBV6-3 and TRBJ2-1; 9 bases align to TRBD1. Germline V gene data show CDR1 as MNHEY and CDR2 as SVGEGT. V lost 5 bases and J lost 6; bases outside the gene matches: 11. This CDR3 comprises 16 residues. The CDR3 DNA reads TGTGCCAGCAGTCTATGGCCGGGACAGGGAAGCAATGAGCAGTTCTTC. Its translation: CASSLWPGQGSNEQFF.

The chain links TRBV9 to TRBJ1-5; 11 nucleotides align to TRBD1. Germline V gene sequence: CDR1 SGDLS, CDR2 YYNGEE. After removal of 0 bases from V and 4 bases from J, the junction contained 3 bases not matched to a gene. CDR3 length equals 16 residues. CDR3 sequence (DNA): TGTGCCAGCAGCGTAGGGACAGGGGGCTCGAATCAGCCCCAGCATTTT. Protein sequence: CASSVGTGGSNQPQHF.

The rearrangement links TRBV5-1 to TRBJ2-5; D remains ambiguous. The CDR3 extends over 16 amino acids. CDR1 and CDR2 from the germline V gene are SGHRS and YFSETQ. V lost 3 bases, J lost 10 bases, and 25 bases lay in between. CDR3 protein: CASSSALNPGRLDQYF. The CDR3 nucleotides read TGCGCCAGCAGCTCGGCCTTGAACCCGGGTCGTTTGGACCAGTACTTC.

V and J are TRBV6-5 and TRBJ1-1, with TRBD1 as a possible D gene (5 bases). CDR3 length: 12 amino acids. The germline CDR1 and CDR2 sequences are MNHEY and SVGAGI. Trimming left V 6 bases short and J 5 bases short, with 10 bases between. The CDR3 sequence: CASRAPGTEAFF. The DNA for the CDR3 is TGTGCCAGCAGGGCTCCAGGGACTGAAGCTTTCTTT.

The rearrangement uses TRBV4-2 and TRBJ2-5; D is uncertain. V lost 4 bases to trimming and J lost 0 bases, with 9 bases between them. The germline gives CDR1 LGHNA, CDR2 YNFKEQ. The CDR3 extends over 14 amino acids. The CDR3 DNA reads as TGTGCCAGCAGCCCCACAGAGTACCAAGAGACCCAGTACTTC. It encodes CASSPTEYQETQYF.

The V and J genes are TRBV3-1 (or the pseudogene TRBV3-2) and TRBJ2-2, with D perhaps TRBD2 (6 bases). Germline-derived CDR1 and CDR2 are LGHDT and YNNKEL (reference sequence). The CDR3 has 14 residues. Trimming pared 1 base from V and 7 bases from J, leaving 10 bases between. The CDR3 spells CASSQAGGRGELFF. CDR3 coding DNA: TGTGCCAGCAGCCAAGCCGGGGGACGCGGGGAGCTGTTTTTT.